The 9 T cell receptor beta chains presented below share a single source sample, sequenced in a study of shared T cell receptors in the human thymus. TCRdb's table, derived via immunoSEQ multiplex PCR, lists solely in-frame clones and lacks some. The top ten clones hold less than 0.015% of a sample with under 700,000 clones, about 84% of them seen once. These data were also filed under a second study, of human thymus T cells.

Sequencing was performed on thymocytes. Receptors were obtained from a boy less than two years old with a congenital heart defect.

This chain connects TRBV9 to TRBJ1-1; TRBD1 matches at 8 bases. CDR1 is SGDLS, CDR2 YYNGEE, per germline. The CDR3 spans 21 residues. V was clipped by 0 bases and J by 4 bases; unmatched bases: 23. The chain's CDR3 is CASSVGGSRDRPIQGSTEAFF. The CDR3 region has the DNA TGTGCCAGCAGCGTAGGGGGGTCACGGGACAGGCCTATTCAAGGTAGCACTGAAGCTTTCTTT.

In this sample, this clone turned up a few times. The CDR3 region has the DNA TGTGCCAGTAGGATGGGACTAGCGGTCTTCTACGAGCAGTACTTC. Translated: CASRMGLAVFYEQYF. The rearrangement links TRBV19 to TRBJ2-7; 11 positions match TRBD2. Germline CDR1 is LNHDA and CDR2 is SQIVND (reference sequence). There are 15 residues in the CDR3. Trimming removed 6 bases from V and 3 bases from J; junction bases left unmatched: 7.

The V gene is TRBV14, the J gene TRBJ2-1, with 14 bases fitting TRBD2. There are 15 residues in the CDR3. The J segment lost 9 bases and the V segment lost 4 bases, leaving 5 bases of the junction unmatched. Looked up from germline, CDR1 is SGHDN and CDR2 is FVKESK. This CDR3 reads CASSLPGLAGGEQFF. CDR3 nucleotide sequence: TGTGCCAGCAGCCTCCCAGGACTAGCGGGAGGTGAGCAGTTCTTC.

The chain carries TRBV29-1 and TRBJ1-2; the D gene is possibly TRBD1 (6 bases). This CDR3 comprises 11 residues. Trimming cost V 8 bases and J 6 bases, with 13 bases left between them. The germline CDR1 and CDR2 sequences are SQVTM and ANQGSEA. CDR3 sequence: CSLNREDGYTF. The CDR3 DNA follows: TGCAGCCTAAACAGGGAAGATGGCTACACCTTC.

The chain links TRBV5-1 to TRBJ2-5; 7 bases fit TRBD2. V was pared by 0 bases and J by 2 bases, with 4 bases of the junction left unmatched. The CDR3 runs to 15 residues. Germline V CDR1 and CDR2: SGHRS, YFSETQ. The CDR3 is CASSLGGGEQETQYF. Here the CDR3 DNA reads TGCGCCAGCAGCTTGGGGGGGGGTGAACAAGAGACCCAGTACTTC.

CDR3 DNA sequence: TGTGCCAGCAGCCCTACTGGGACAGGGATTGTGGAGACCCAGTACTTC. Translation: CASSPTGTGIVETQYF. The V gene is TRBV27, the J gene TRBJ2-5; 9 positions match TRBD1. Trimming at V came to 6 bases and at J to 5 bases, leaving 13 bases not matched to a gene. The CDR3 contains 16 residues. From germline, CDR1 is MNHEY and CDR2 SMNVEV (reference sequence).

This clone was observed a few times. The rearrangement joins TRBV5-6 to TRBJ1-3; the match to TRBD1 covers 9 bases. Germline CDR1 reads SGHDT; CDR2 reads YYEEEE. V was pared by 3 bases and J by 11 bases, with 15 bases of the junction left unmatched. The CDR3 spans 16 residues. The CDR3: CASSCGTGLPISPIYF. DNA for the CDR3: TGTGCCAGCAGCTGCGGGACAGGGCTCCCGATTTCCCCCATATATTTT. The variable domain in full, completed from reference TRBV5-6 and TRBJ1-3, reads DAGVTQSPTHLIKTRGQQVTLRCSPKSGHDTVSWYQQALGQGPQFIFQYYEEEERQRGNFPDRFSGHQFPNYSSELNVNALLLGDSALYLCASSCGTGLPISPIYFGEGSWLTVV.

CDR3: CSVELAGDKAEDTQYF. CDR3 in DNA: TGCAGCGTTGAGTTAGCGGGAGATAAGGCGGAAGATACGCAGTATTTT. The chain recombines TRBV29-1 with TRBJ2-3, with 9 bases fitting TRBD2. Germline V gives CDR1 SQVTM, CDR2 ANQGSEA. The CDR3 totals 16 residues. V was pared by 3 bases and J by 5 bases, with 12 bases of the junction left unmatched.

This sequence joins TRBV11-2 and TRBJ2-1; D is unresolved. The CDR3 is 12 amino acids. Trimming cost V 3 bases and J 7 bases, with 7 bases left between them. Germline assignment: CDR1 SGHAT and CDR2 FQNNGV. The CDR3 bases are TGTGCCAGCAGCTTCCTTTTTAATGAGCAGTTCTTC. Translation gives CASSFLFNEQFF.